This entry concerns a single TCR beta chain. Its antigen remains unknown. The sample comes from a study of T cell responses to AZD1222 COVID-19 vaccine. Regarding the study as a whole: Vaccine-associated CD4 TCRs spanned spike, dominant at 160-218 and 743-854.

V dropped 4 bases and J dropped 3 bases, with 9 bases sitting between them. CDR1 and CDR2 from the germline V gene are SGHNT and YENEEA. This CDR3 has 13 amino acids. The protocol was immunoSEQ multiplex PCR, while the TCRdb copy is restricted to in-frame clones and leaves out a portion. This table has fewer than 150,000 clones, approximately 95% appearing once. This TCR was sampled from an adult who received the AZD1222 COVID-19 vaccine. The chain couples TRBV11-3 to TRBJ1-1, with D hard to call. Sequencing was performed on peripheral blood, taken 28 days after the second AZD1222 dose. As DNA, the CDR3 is TGTGCCAGCAGCTCGTCACTCGACACTGAAGCTTTCTTT. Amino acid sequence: CASSSSLDTEAFF.